Presented here are 12 T cell receptor beta chains from one specimen sequenced in a study of spatial heterogeneity in lung cancer. From the 5' RACE reads, TCRdb called clonotypes with MiXCR, one entry per CDR3 protein. The data hold under 150,000 distinct CDR3 sequences, with 10% to 11% observed a single time. As to time point: blood at routine non-recurrence follow-up after resection. Specimen: PBMCs, collected at follow-up. These receptors came from a female donor with early-stage non-small cell lung cancer.

This clonotype was counted many times. The V and J genes are TRBV9 and TRBJ2-4; 13 bases line up with TRBD2. Germline V gene sequence: CDR1 SGDLS, CDR2 YYNGEE. Trimming at V came to 4 bases and at J to 7 bases, leaving 5 bases not matched to a gene. The CDR3 runs 15 residues. In DNA form, the CDR3 reads TGTGCCAGCAGCAAGGGGACTAGCGGGGACAACATTCAGTACTTC. It translates to CASSKGTSGDNIQYF. The full variable domain, in which reference TRBV9 and TRBJ2-4 provide the parts outside the CDR3, is DSGVTQTPKHLITATGQRVTLRCSPRSGDLSVYWYQQSLDQGLQFLIQYYNGEERAKGNILERFSAQQFPDLHSELNLSSLELGDSALYFCASSKGTSGDNIQYFGAGTRLSVL.

The rearrangement joins TRBV7-8 to TRBJ2-1; TRBD2 is a possible D gene (6 bases). This CDR3 has 15 amino acids. Between the trimmed V and J ends, which lost 5 bases and 0 bases, there was a span of 11 bases. In germline, CDR1 is SGHVS, CDR2 FQNEAQ. The CDR3 nucleotides read TGTGCCAGCAGCGCTACGGGACTCTCCTACAATGAGCAGTTCTTC. It yields the protein CASSATGLSYNEQFF.

This clonotype appeared a few times. J is TRBJ2-5 and V is TRBV9; TRBD2 matches at 9 bases. The CDR3 has 16 amino acids. With V trimmed by 5 bases and J by 4 bases, 12 bases remained unmatched. From germline, CDR1 is SGDLS and CDR2 YYNGEE. The CDR3 loop reads CASSFAPGLAGETQYF. The CDR3 DNA follows: TGTGCCAGCAGTTTCGCACCGGGACTAGCTGGAGAGACCCAGTACTTC.

This clonotype has a count of ten or more. This chain uses TRBV2 with TRBJ1-4; a weak D match, TRBD1 (6 bases). Trimming removed 1 base from V and 11 bases from J, with 14 bases in between. This CDR3 spans 14 amino acids. Germline CDR1 and CDR2: SNHLY and FYNNEI. The CDR3 loop is CASSEGDKQDKLFF. In DNA, the CDR3 is TGTGCCAGCAGTGAAGGGGACAAGCAAGATAAACTGTTTTTT. Looking up the rest from reference TRBV2 and TRBJ1-4 gives the full variable domain: EPEVTQTPSHQVTQMGQEVILRCVPISNHLYFYWYRQILGQKVEFLVSFYNNEISEKSEIFDDQFSVERPDGSNFTLKIRSTKLEDSAMYFCASSEGDKQDKLFFGSGTQLSVL.

This clonotype was detected only a few times. V is TRBV5-1 and J is TRBJ1-1; D unclear. CDR3 length equals 14 residues. The germline CDR1 and CDR2 sequences are SGHRS and YFSETQ. V was pared by 0 bases and J by 1 base, with 7 bases between. The CDR3 spells CASSLGHRNTEAFF. The CDR3 nucleotides read TGCGCCAGCAGCTTGGGACACAGGAACACTGAAGCTTTCTTT.

This clonotype was picked up many times. CDR3 sequence (DNA): TGTGCCAGCAGTTTTTTGCTGGACAGGCGGAACACTGAAGCTTTCTTT. Protein sequence: CASSFLLDRRNTEAFF. The chain uses TRBV12-3 or TRBV12-4 and TRBJ1-1, with 7 nucleotides matching TRBD1. The CDR3 spans 16 residues. J lost 1 base, V lost 3 bases, and 8 bases had no gene match.

This chain joins TRBV4-1 and TRBJ2-2; D is perhaps TRBD2 (7 bases). This CDR3 is built from 16 residues. With 6 bases removed from V and 2 bases from J, the gap between germline ends came to 16 bases. In germline, CDR1 is MGHRA, CDR2 YSYEKL. CDR3 DNA sequence: TGCGCCAGCAGGCCAGGGGCTAGCGGTAACACCGGGGAGCTGTTTTTT. Protein sequence: CASRPGASGNTGELFF.

This sequence joins TRBV5-1 and TRBJ2-1; 7 nucleotides agree with TRBD1. Germline V gene data show CDR1 as SGHRS and CDR2 as YFSETQ. The CDR3 has 14 amino acids. The V segment lost 4 bases and the J segment 4 bases; nucleotides outside the gene matches: 5. The CDR3 nucleotides read TGCGCCAGCAGCCTGGGACAGAGTTACAATGAGCAGTTCTTC. Translated, it gives CASSLGQSYNEQFF.

Comment on this clonotype: It is unclear where the CDR3 begins or ends on the DNA, so no DNA is shown, and the CDR3 is as TCRdb lists it. The genes are TRBV2 and TRBJ2-1; the table gives TRBD1 as D, unverified against the DNA. The CDR3 has 11 amino acids, counting both end residues. Per germline, CDR1 SNHLY and CDR2 FYNNEI. CDR3 sequence reads: CASTWAGGAFF.

This clonotype was observed at least ten times. The germline gene is not matched at one end of the junction; a read error may be the cause. The chain has TRBV18 and TRBJ2-3; 7 bases match TRBD2. The germline CDR1 and CDR2 sequences are KGHSH and LQKENI. This CDR3 has 14 amino acids. CDR3 loop: CASSSPGRTDTQYF. CDR3 coding DNA: TGTGCCAGCTCATCACCCGGGAGGACAGATACGCAGTATTTT.

A few counts support this clonotype. The chain combines TRBV15 with TRBJ2-1; TRBD2 aligns across 9 bases. Germline CDR1 LNHNV, CDR2 YYDKDF (reference sequence). The CDR3 has 16 residues. Trimming took 0 bases from V and 2 from J; bases not matched to a gene: 2. This CDR3 reads CATSRDWTSAYNEQFF. The CDR3 nucleotides read TGTGCCACCAGCAGAGATTGGACTAGCGCCTACAATGAGCAGTTCTTC. The complete variable domain, with remaining parts taken from reference TRBV15 and TRBJ2-1, reads DAMVIQNPRYQVTQFGKPVTLSCSQTLNHNVMYWYQQKSSQAPKLLFHYYDKDFNNEADTPDNFQSRRPNTSFCFLDIRSPGLGDTAMYLCATSRDWTSAYNEQFFGPGTRLTVL.

This clonotype has a handful of counts. This chain links TRBV7-8 with TRBJ2-1; 8 bases line up with TRBD1. The CDR3 extends over 16 amino acids. Trimming removed 1 base from V and 6 bases from J; junction bases left unmatched: 8. Germline assignment: CDR1 SGHVS and CDR2 FQNEAQ. The CDR3 loop is CASSLGSNRGVNEQFF. The CDR3 DNA follows: TGTGCCAGCAGCTTAGGGTCAAACAGGGGGGTCAATGAGCAGTTCTTC.